This T cell receptor (beta chain) is from a study of blood T cells in healthy people across ages. A second PCR of about 7 to 11 cycles used a sample-barcoded 5' primer and a J-beta primer mix. TCRdb passed the 5' RACE reads through MiXCR, listing each CDR3 protein once. The table lists a few hundred thousand distinct CDR3 sequences, 52% of them singletons, with under 65% in the top ten. Germline V CDR1 and CDR2: SGHDT, YYEEEE. The CDR3 is made up of 13 amino acids. Trimming removed 4 bases from V and 4 bases from J, with 11 bases in between. Sample: blood. This clonotype was sampled from a man in his 60s in good health. This sequence joins TRBV5-6 and TRBJ1-2; D may be TRBD1 (5 bases). The CDR3 DNA reads as TGTGCCAGCAGCCCGGACATCGGCTATGGCTACACCTTC. Residues: CASSPDIGYGYTF. The complete variable domain, with remaining parts taken from reference TRBV5-6 and TRBJ1-2, reads DAGVTQSPTHLIKTRGQQVTLRCSPKSGHDTVSWYQQALGQGPQFIFQYYEEEERQRGNFPDRFSGHQFPNYSSELNVNALLLGDSALYLCASSPDIGYGYTFGSGTRLTVV.